The 18 T cell receptor beta chains presented below share a single source sample, sequenced in a study of sequential checkpoint blockade in melanoma (dated by TCRdb to about 2019). The method was the immunoSEQ multiplex PCR assay. TCRdb's version of the immuneACCESS table is confined to in-frame rearrangements and falls short of the full clone set. An unresolved V gene accounts for under half of the shortfall where checked; the remainder is of unknown origin. Across this sample there are about 3,600 clones, with almost 35% seen only once. The top ten constitute 30% to 35% of the sample. The label giving this sample's treatment or condition can be read as: randomized to nivolumab then ipilimumab (arm A) or the reverse (arm B). The sequenced sample was tumor tissue (inferred from file names), obtained from a patient given nivolumab and ipilimumab in sequence. The origin of the receptors is a human donor with melanoma.

Only a few counts were recorded for this clone. The CDR3 DNA is TGCGCCAGCAGCTTGGCGAGAGGACGGGAGCGGGAGAGGGGCAATGAGCAGTTCTTC. This codes for CASSLARGRERERGNEQFF. The chain is built from TRBV23-1 and TRBJ2-1; 8 bases are shared with TRBD2. TRBV23-1 carries the ORF label, with uncertain function. The CDR3 has 19 amino acids. Trimming took 6 bases from V and 6 from J; bases not matched to a gene: 22.

The V call is TRBV23-1, the J call TRBJ2-1; 10 bases line up with TRBD2. TRBV23-1 is reported as an ORF; its role is uncertain. Trimming removed 6 bases from V and 7 bases from J; junction bases left unmatched: 9. The CDR3 runs to 15 residues. The CDR3 sequence is CASSLVAGGWNEQFF. The CDR3 region has the DNA TGCGCCAGCAGCTTGGTAGCGGGAGGTTGGAATGAGCAGTTCTTC.

The table lists this clone with a few counts. This sample includes further DNA sequences coding for the same CDR3. This chain joins TRBV11-3 and TRBJ2-7, with 8 bases matching TRBD1. The CDR3 covers 15 residues. The germline V gene encodes CDR1 SGHNT and CDR2 YENEEA. V shed 5 bases, J shed 3 bases, and the junction held 9 bases outside the gene matches. The CDR3 is CASSPTGGSSYEQYF. CDR3 nucleotides: TGTGCCAGCAGCCCTACAGGGGGGTCTAGCTACGAGCAGTACTTC. The variable domain in full, completed from reference TRBV11-3 and TRBJ2-7, reads EAGVVQSPRYKIIEKKQPVAFWCNPISGHNTLYWYLQNLGQGPELLIRYENEEAVDDSQLPKDRFSAERLKGVDSTLKIQPAELGDSAVYLCASSPTGGSSYEQYFGPGTRLTVT.

J is TRBJ2-7 and V is TRBV23-1; TRBD2 might be the D (7 bases). TRBV23-1 is assigned to the ORF class and has an uncertain function. The V and J ends lost 6 bases and 2 bases respectively, with 11 bases between them. This CDR3 has 13 amino acids. The CDR3 DNA reads as TGCGCCAGCAGCTTGGGGGGGCCCTACGAGCAGTACTTC. Translation gives CASSLGGPYEQYF.

V and J are TRBV10-2 and TRBJ2-3; 13 bases match TRBD2. The CDR3 runs 15 residues. After removal of 2 bases from V and 7 bases from J, the junction contained 3 bases not matched to a gene. Germline V gene sequence: CDR1 WSHSY, CDR2 SAAADI. CDR3 bases: TGCGCCAGCAGTGAGACTAGCGGGAGGGTTAATACGCAGTATTTT. Encoded protein: CASSETSGRVNTQYF.

The chain uses TRBV28 and TRBJ2-7; a possible D gene is TRBD2 (6 bases). V lost 4 bases, J lost 4 bases, and 17 bases lay in between. The V gene's germline CDR1 is MDHEN and CDR2 SYDVKM. The CDR3 runs 15 residues. CDR3 amino acids: CASSSAWGDDYEQYF. The CDR3 DNA follows: TGTGCCAGCAGTTCCGCCTGGGGGGACGATTACGAGCAGTACTTC.

This clone is judged medium-sized. The chain is built from TRBV5-1 and TRBJ1-1; 9 bases line up with TRBD1. The CDR3 runs to 18 residues. Germline assignment: CDR1 SGHRS and CDR2 YFSETQ. The V segment lost 0 bases and the J segment 6 bases; nucleotides outside the gene matches: 15. CDR3 nucleotides: TGCGCCAGCAGCTTGGACAGGGGGCATACCTTTGGGTGGGCTGAAGCTTTCTTT. Translating it yields CASSLDRGHTFGWAEAFF.

The genes are TRBV19 and TRBJ1-4, with 11 positions matching TRBD1. Germline CDR1 reads LNHDA; CDR2 reads SQIVND (reference sequence). The CDR3 sequence is 15 residues long. The V and J ends lost 6 bases and 8 bases, in that order; junction bases with no gene match: 8. CDR3 bases: TGTGCCAGTAGGGCCGGACAGGGGGCTCGGGAAAAACTGTTTTTT. It codes for CASRAGQGAREKLFF.

The chain is built from TRBV30 and TRBJ2-2, with no clear D. Looked up from germline, CDR1 is GTSNPN and CDR2 is SVGIG (reference sequence). The CDR3 loop spans 14 amino acids. The V and J ends lost 6 bases and 1 base respectively, with 12 bases between them. CDR3 sequence (DNA): TGTGCCTGTATAGGGCGGATGAACACCGGGGAGCTGTTTTTT. This encodes CACIGRMNTGELFF.

This CDR3 is CASRPPSGVYEQYF. CDR3 DNA sequence: TGCGCCAGCAGACCGCCGTCGGGAGTTTACGAGCAGTACTTC. The chain uses TRBV23-1 and TRBJ2-7, with D possibly TRBD2 on 6 matching bases. TRBV23-1 is designated an ORF whose function remains uncertain. This CDR3 has 14 residues. V lost 6 bases to trimming and J lost 4 bases, with 16 bases between them.

This clone occurred once. V and J are TRBV5-1 and TRBJ1-1; D possibly corresponds to TRBD1 (6 bases). Trimming removed 3 bases at V and 1 base at J, with 10 bases between. Per the germline V gene, CDR1 is SGHRS and CDR2 is YFSETQ. This CDR3 has 14 residues. For the CDR3, the DNA is TGCGCCAGCAGCTCTGCGACAGGGAACACTGAAGCTTTCTTT. It encodes CASSSATGNTEAFF.

There are a few counts of this clone. V usage is TRBV11-3 and J usage is TRBJ1-2, with TRBD1 matching 8 bases. The trim removed 5 bases at V and 1 base at J, leaving 9 bases unmatched. This CDR3 has 16 residues. CDR1 and CDR2 from the germline V gene are SGHNT and YENEEA. In DNA form, the CDR3 reads TGTGCCAGCAGCGGGCCTGGGACAGGCGTTAACTATGGCTACACCTTC. As protein: CASSGPGTGVNYGYTF.

The V and J genes are TRBV6-8 and TRBJ1-2, with TRBD1 matching over 7 bases. V gave up 5 bases and J gave up 2 bases; unmatched junction bases: 8. Germline-derived CDR1 and CDR2 are MNHGY and SAAAGT. The CDR3 is 15 amino acids. CDR3 nucleotides: TGTGCCAGCAGTCCTGACAGGGTCCCCAACTATGGCTACACCTTC. This gives the protein CASSPDRVPNYGYTF.

In its sample, this clone was seen a few times. The chain combines TRBV7-6 with TRBJ1-1, with D possibly being TRBD1 (6 bases). V lost 2 bases and J 0 bases, leaving 13 bases between the germline ends. The CDR3 has 16 residues. CDR1 SGHVS and CDR2 FNYEAQ come from the germline V gene. This CDR3 reads CASSLRGGTMNTEAFF. DNA for the CDR3: TGTGCCAGCAGCTTAAGGGGGGGCACCATGAACACTGAAGCTTTCTTT.

CDR3 in DNA: TGTGCCACCAGCAGAGGGGCAGTAGACTATGGCTACACCTTC. The encoded protein is CATSRGAVDYGYTF. This sequence joins TRBV15 and TRBJ1-2; D is uncertain. The V and J ends lost 1 base and 3 bases respectively, with 9 bases between them. Germline V gene sequence: CDR1 LNHNV, CDR2 YYDKDF (reference sequence). CDR3 length equals 14 residues.

The CDR3 DNA is TGTGCCAGTAGTACATATCTCCGTGACAGGGGAGCTTTCTTT. This sequence encodes CASSTYLRDRGAFF. The chain has TRBV19 and TRBJ1-1, with TRBD1 identical over 8 bases. The germline CDR1 and CDR2 sequences are LNHDA and SQIVND (reference sequence). This CDR3 has 14 residues. The V and J ends lost 4 bases and 10 bases, in that order; junction bases with no gene match: 11.

The chain couples TRBV4-1 to TRBJ2-6, with D uncertain. V was trimmed by 0 bases and J by 3 bases, leaving 9 bases between them. Germline loops: CDR1 MGHRA, CDR2 YSYEKL. The CDR3 totals 16 residues. CDR3 sequence reads: CASSQDRGLGANVLTF. The DNA of the CDR3 is TGCGCCAGCAGCCAAGATCGAGGTCTTGGGGCCAACGTCCTGACTTTC.

The CDR3 nucleotides are TGTGCCAGTTCGAATAACAGGCGAGAACGCTCCTACGAGCAGTACTTC. Translation: CASSNNRRERSYEQYF. The chain links TRBV19 to TRBJ2-7; maybe TRBD1 (5 bases). The CDR3 has 16 amino acids. Trimming removed 8 bases from V and 0 bases from J, with 20 bases in between. Germline V gene data show CDR1 as LNHDA and CDR2 as SQIVND (reference sequence). Based on the CDR3 plus reference TRBV19 and TRBJ2-7, the full variable domain is DGGITQSPKYLFRKEGQNVTLSCEQNLNHDAMYWYRQDPGQGLRLIYYSQIVNDFQKGDIAEGYSVSREKKESFPLTVTSAQKNPTAFYLCASSNNRRERSYEQYFGPGTRLTVT.